This TCR beta chain was identified in a study of cytomegalovirus exposure and HLA in healthy donors. Study at large: A preliminary data release comprised roughly 85 million unique TCRs obtained from HLA-typed donors.

The V end was cut by 2 bases, the J end by 12 bases, with 11 bases between. The length of the CDR3 is 11 residues. The germline V gene encodes CDR1 SGHNT and CDR2 YYREEE (reference sequence). The study ran its PCR with 60 Vbeta and 13 Jbeta primers. The assay was immunoSEQ multiplex PCR, and TCRdb's table has in-frame clones only and misses some. The table records 100,000 to 150,000 clones, approximately 84% of them present only once. Study-wide results and limits: Most TCR beta V segments were productive about 87% or about 30% of the time in an earlier analysis.

Regarding this clone: Its antigen remains unidentified.

This receptor was identified in a man between 18 and 35 years old in good health and CMV-seropositive. The sequencing input was PBMCs. The chain recombines TRBV5-4 with TRBJ1-2; no definite D call. DNA of the CDR3: TGTGCCAGCAGCTTTCTAGCGGAGCACACCTTC. The encoded protein is CASSFLAEHTF.